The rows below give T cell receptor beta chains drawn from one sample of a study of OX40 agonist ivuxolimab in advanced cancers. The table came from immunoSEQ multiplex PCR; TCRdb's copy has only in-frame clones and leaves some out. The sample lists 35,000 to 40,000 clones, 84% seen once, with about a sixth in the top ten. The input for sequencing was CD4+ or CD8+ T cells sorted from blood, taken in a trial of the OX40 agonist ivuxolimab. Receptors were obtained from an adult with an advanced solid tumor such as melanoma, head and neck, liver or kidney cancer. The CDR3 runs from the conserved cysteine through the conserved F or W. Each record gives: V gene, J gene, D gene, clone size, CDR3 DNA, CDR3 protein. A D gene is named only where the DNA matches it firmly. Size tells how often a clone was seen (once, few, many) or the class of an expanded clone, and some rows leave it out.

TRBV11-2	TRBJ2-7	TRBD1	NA	TGTGCCAGCAGCTCAAAAAGGGACAGGGGACGGGAGCAGTACTTC	CASSSKRDRGREQYF
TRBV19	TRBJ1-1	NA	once	TGTGCCAGTAGTATGTCCGGGTATACGAACACTGAAGCTTTCTTT	CASSMSGYTNTEAFF
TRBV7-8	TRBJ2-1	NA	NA	TGTGCCAGCACCCTAGACTCAAGCAATGAGCAGTTCTTC	CASTLDSSNEQFF
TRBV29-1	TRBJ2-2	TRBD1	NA	TGCAGCGGTAACAGGGGGACCGGGGAGCTGTTTTTT	CSGNRGTGELFF
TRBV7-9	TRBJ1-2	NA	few	TGTGCCAGCTCTCCGGACAGCCCGTGGGGCTACACCTTC	CASSPDSPWGYTF
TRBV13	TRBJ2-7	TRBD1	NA	TGTGCCAGCAGCTTGTGGGGACAGGCAATCTACGAGCAGTACTTC	CASSLWGQAIYEQYF
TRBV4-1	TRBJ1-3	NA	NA	TGCGCCAGCAGCCAAGATTGGCCGGTCTCTGGAAACACCATATATTTT	CASSQDWPVSGNTIYF
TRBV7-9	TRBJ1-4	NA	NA	TGTGCCAGCAGCTTAGGGCCCCCTAATGAAAAACTGTTTTTT	CASSLGPPNEKLFF
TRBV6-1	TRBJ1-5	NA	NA	TGTGCCAGCAGTGAAGCGCAGTTAACCGAGACACATCGACCTAGCAATCAGCCCCAGCATTTT	CASSEAQLTETHRPSNQPQHF
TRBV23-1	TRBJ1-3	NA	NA	TGCGCCAGCAACTTCGGAGGAAACACCATATATTTT	CASNFGGNTIYF
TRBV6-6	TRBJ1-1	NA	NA	TGTGCCAGCAGTCCGGAGATACAGATTATGAACACTGAAGCTTTCTTT	CASSPEIQIMNTEAFF
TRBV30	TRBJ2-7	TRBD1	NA	TGTGCCTGGACCCCGGGACAGGGCTACGAGCAGTACTTC	CAWTPGQGYEQYF
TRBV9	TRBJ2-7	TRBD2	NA	TGTGCCAGCAGCGTCGGCCTAGCGGGAGACGAGCAGTACTTC	CASSVGLAGDEQYF
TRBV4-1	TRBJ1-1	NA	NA	TGCGCCAGCAGCAGAATTGGCGGGACAGAAGCTTTCTTT	CASSRIGGTEAFF
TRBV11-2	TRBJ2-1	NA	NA	TGTGCCAGCAGCTTGGGTGGTGGTGAGCAGTTCTTC	CASSLGGGEQFF
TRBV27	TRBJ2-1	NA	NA	TGTGCCAGCACCCCTCTTAACCCTTCCAATGAGCAGTTCTTC	CASTPLNPSNEQFF
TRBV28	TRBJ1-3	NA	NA	TGTGCCAGCAGCCCGTCGGGGGGCTCGGGAAACACCATATATTTT	CASSPSGGSGNTIYF
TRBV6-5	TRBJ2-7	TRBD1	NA	TGTGCCAGCAGTTTTTCCGAGACAGGGGCTCTCCACGAGCAGTACTTC	CASSFSETGALHEQYF
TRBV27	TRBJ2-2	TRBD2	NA	TGTGCCACGGGGACTAGCGGGAACACCGGGGAGCTGTTTTTT	CATGTSGNTGELFF
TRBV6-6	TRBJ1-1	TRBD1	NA	TGTGCCAGCAGTTACGCGACAGGGGGCCGGACTGAAGCTTTCTTT	CASSYATGGRTEAFF
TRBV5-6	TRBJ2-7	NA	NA	TGTGCCAGCATTGGCGGGCGATACGAGCAGTACTTC	CASIGGRYEQYF
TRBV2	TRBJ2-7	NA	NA	TGTGCCAGCAGTGAATTGCGGGGACAAGGTTACGAGCAGTACTTC	CASSELRGQGYEQYF
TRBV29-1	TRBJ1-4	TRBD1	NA	TGCAGCGTATCCGGGACAGGGAATGAAAAACTGTTTTTT	CSVSGTGNEKLFF
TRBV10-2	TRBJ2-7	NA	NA	TGCGCCAGCAGTGACCAGGGGTACGAGCAGTACTTC	CASSDQGYEQYF
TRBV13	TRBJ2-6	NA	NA	TGTGCCAGCAGCTTAGGGGGGGCTGGGGCCAACGTCCTGACTTTC	CASSLGGAGANVLTF
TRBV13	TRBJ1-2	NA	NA	TGTGCCAGCAGTTTTACCGACAGGGGCTACACCTTC	CASSFTDRGYTF
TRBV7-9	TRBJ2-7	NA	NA	TGTGCCAGCAGCTCGACAGTTCCCTCGAGCGAGCAGTACTTC	CASSSTVPSSEQYF
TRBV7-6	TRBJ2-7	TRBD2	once	TGTGCCAGCAGCACCGGGACTAGCGGCGAGCAGTACTTC	CASSTGTSGEQYF
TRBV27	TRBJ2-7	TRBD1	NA	TGTGCCAGCAGTGTACAGGGGCGAAGCTCCTACGAGCAGTACTTC	CASSVQGRSSYEQYF